This T cell receptor (beta chain) was captured in a study of blood T cell repertoires in COVID-19. Background on the study: Samples representing acute and convalescent COVID-19 were sourced from the United States, Italy and Spain. From T cells, B-cell-depleted T cells, or PBMCs came the material, which was cDNA or gDNA.

V lost 7 bases, J lost 7 bases, and 13 bases lay in between. The CDR3 covers 13 residues. Original handling: Estimates of nucleated cell counts were drawn from the amplification of reference gene primers. Here immunoSEQ multiplex PCR was the method, and the copy in TCRdb shows in-frame clones only, minus some. D and trimming come from the DNA, and the V and J calls and clone size come from that table. The sample has under 200,000 clones, around 90% seen once. This TCR was sampled from a man in his fifties with acute or convalescent COVID-19. This chain links TRBV12-3 or TRBV12-4 with TRBJ1-4, with D maybe TRBD1 (5 bases). The sequencing sample was made of peripheral blood. CDR3 residues: CASKWGGFEKLFF. The CDR3 DNA is TGTGCCAGCAAATGGGGGGGGTTTGAAAAACTGTTTTTT.